The clone carrying this TCR beta chain showed up just a few times. Its antigen is still unknown. After 5'RACE with constant-segment primers, TCR alpha and TCR beta cDNA libraries carrying sample barcodes and UMIs were obtained. TCRdb reanalysed the 5' RACE reads using MiXCR and keeps one entry per CDR3 protein. The sample consists of about 450,000 distinct CDR3 sequences, more than 20% of them appearing once. This sample stems from a study of T-cell memory formation after mild COVID-19. Across the whole study: Clusters were largely donor specific.

Study observations and caveats: The CD4+ clones that contracted clustered mainly within CM and EM, and the CD8+ clones concentrated in EMRA. Later expanders leaned CD4+, whereas day 15 to 85 contracting clones were balanced CD4/CD8.

Unmatched junction bases numbered 5, after V lost 1 base and J lost 5 bases. The CDR3 loop spans 15 amino acids. Germline CDR1 reads LGHDT; CDR2 reads YNNKEL (reference sequence). This clonotype was obtained from an adult woman who had mild COVID-19 (a few samples of this study predate the infection). Cell type and time point are not known. The chain is built from TRBV3-1 and TRBJ2-3; TRBD2 matches at 8 bases. Material for sequencing was PBMCs or a T cell subset sorted from them (not recorded which). CDR3 loop: CASSQVGGAVDTQYF. CDR3 coding DNA: TGTGCCAGCAGCCAAGTCGGGGGGGCCGTAGATACGCAGTATTTT.